The entry that follows covers one TCR beta chain sequence. Its antigen remains unidentified. The CDR3 loop spans 13 amino acids. CDR1 and CDR2 from the germline V gene are SGHRS and YFSETQ. V lost 1 base and J lost 8, with 9 bases in between. These data originate in a study of OX40 agonist ivuxolimab in advanced cancers. Study-level background: Therapy given before enrollment (anti-PD-1, anti-PD-L1 or anti-CTLA-4) was allowed, and 40% to 45% had some. Partial responses were achieved by three patients: one hepatocellular carcinoma, two cutaneous melanoma.

Sequencing used immunoSEQ multiplex PCR; TCRdb keeps in-frame clones, though not all of them. In the table there are tens of thousands of clones, approximately 86% of which are singletons. The study, taken as a whole, reports: Normalized T-cell clonal expansion was also low in some nonresponders. Among the lowest levels of clonal expansion were found in partial responders at 0.1-3.0 mg/kg.

The chain combines TRBV5-1 with TRBJ2-2; possible D gene TRBD2, 5 bases. The specimen was CD4+ or CD8+ T cells sorted from blood, collected in a trial of the OX40 agonist ivuxolimab. This TCR was recovered from an adult with an advanced solid tumor such as melanoma, head and neck, liver or kidney cancer. The CDR3 DNA reads as TGCGCCAGCAGCTTGACGGGAATGGGGGAGCTGTTTTTT. Encoded protein: CASSLTGMGELFF.